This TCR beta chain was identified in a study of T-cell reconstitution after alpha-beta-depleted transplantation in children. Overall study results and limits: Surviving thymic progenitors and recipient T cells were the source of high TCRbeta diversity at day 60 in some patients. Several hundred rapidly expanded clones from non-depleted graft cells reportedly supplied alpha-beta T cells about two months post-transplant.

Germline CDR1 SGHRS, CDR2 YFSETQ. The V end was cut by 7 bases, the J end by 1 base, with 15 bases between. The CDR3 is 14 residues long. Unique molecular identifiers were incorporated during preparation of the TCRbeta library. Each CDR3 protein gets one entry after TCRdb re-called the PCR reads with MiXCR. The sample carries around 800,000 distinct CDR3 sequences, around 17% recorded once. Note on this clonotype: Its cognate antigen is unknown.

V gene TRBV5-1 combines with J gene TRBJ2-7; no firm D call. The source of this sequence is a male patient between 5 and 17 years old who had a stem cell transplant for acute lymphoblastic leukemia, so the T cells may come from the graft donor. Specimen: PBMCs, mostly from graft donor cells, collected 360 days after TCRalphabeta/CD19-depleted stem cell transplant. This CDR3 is CASANGATSYEQYF. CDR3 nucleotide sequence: TGCGCCAGCGCGAATGGCGCAACTTCCTACGAGCAGTACTTC.